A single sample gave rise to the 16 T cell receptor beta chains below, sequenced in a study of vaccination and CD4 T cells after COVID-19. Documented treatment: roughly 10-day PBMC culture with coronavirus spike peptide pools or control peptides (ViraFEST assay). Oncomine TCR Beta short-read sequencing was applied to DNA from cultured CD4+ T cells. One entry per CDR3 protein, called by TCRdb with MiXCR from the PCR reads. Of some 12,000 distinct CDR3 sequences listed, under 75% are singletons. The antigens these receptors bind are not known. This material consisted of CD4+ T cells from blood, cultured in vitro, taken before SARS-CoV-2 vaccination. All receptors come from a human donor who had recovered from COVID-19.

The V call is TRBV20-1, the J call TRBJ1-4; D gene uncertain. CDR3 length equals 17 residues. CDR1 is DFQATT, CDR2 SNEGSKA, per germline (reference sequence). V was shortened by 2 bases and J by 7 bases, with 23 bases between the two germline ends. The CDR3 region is CSARSEAAQDRGEKLFF. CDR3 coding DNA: TGCAGTGCTAGATCCGAGGCAGCGCAGGATCGTGGTGAAAAACTGTTTTTT.

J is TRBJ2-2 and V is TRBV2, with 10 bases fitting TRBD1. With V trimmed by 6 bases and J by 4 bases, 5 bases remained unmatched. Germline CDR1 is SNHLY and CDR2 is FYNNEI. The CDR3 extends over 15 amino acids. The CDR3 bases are TGTGCCAGCAGGACCGGGACAGGGGCCACCGGGGAGCTGTTTTTT. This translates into CASRTGTGATGELFF.

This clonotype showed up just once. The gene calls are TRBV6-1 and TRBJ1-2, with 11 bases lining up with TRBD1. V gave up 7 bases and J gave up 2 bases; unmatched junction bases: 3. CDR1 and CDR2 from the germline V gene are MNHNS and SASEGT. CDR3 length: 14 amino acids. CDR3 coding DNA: TGTGCCAGCACCCGGACAGGGGGCAACTATGGCTACACCTTC. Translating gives CASTRTGGNYGYTF.

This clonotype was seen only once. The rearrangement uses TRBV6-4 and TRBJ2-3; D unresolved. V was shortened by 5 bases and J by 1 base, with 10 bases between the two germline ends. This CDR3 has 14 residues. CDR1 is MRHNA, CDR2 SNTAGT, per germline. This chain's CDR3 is CASSRVGGTDTQYF. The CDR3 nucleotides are TGTGCCAGCAGTAGAGTTGGGGGCACAGATACGCAGTATTTT.

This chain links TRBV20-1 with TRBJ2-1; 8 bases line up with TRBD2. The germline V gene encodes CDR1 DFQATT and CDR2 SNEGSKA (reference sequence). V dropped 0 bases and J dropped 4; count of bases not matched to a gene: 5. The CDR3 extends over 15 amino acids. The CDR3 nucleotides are TGCAGTGCTAGAGATCTGGCTAGCGGGTACAATGAGCAGTTCTTC. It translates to CSARDLASGYNEQFF.

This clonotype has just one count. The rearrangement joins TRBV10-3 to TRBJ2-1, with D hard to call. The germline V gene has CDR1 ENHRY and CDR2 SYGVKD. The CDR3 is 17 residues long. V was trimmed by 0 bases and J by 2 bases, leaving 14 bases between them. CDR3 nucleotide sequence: TGTGCCATCAGTGAGTCCATTCAAGAAACCGCCTACAATGAGCAGTTCTTC. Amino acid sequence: CAISESIQETAYNEQFF.

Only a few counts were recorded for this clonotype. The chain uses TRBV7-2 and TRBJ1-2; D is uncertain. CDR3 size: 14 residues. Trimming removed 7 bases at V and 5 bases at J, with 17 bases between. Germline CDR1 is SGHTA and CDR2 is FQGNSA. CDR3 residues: CASTPPRSRYGYTF. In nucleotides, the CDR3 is TGTGCCAGCACCCCCCCCCGCAGCCGATATGGCTACACCTTC.

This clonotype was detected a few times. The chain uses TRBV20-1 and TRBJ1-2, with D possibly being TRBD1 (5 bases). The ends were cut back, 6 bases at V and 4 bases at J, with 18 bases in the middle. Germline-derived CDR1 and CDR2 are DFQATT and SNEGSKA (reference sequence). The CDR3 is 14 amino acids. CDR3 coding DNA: TGCAGTGCATCAGACCGGGACCGTCGCTATGGCTACACCTTC. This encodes CSASDRDRRYGYTF.

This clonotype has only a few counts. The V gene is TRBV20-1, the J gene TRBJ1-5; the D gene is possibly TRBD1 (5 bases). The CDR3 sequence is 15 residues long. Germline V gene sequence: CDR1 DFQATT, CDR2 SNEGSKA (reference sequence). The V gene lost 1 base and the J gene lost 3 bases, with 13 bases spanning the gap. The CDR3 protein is CSARGGGFLNQPQHF. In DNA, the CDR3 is TGCAGTGCTAGAGGGGGGGGTTTCCTCAATCAGCCCCAGCATTTT.

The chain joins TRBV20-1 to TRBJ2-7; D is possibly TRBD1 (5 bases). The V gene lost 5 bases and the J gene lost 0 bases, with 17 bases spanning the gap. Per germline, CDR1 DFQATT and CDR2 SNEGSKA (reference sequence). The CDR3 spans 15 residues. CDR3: CSASKGAGISYEQYF. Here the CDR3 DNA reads TGCAGTGCTTCAAAAGGGGCAGGGATCTCCTACGAGCAGTACTTC.

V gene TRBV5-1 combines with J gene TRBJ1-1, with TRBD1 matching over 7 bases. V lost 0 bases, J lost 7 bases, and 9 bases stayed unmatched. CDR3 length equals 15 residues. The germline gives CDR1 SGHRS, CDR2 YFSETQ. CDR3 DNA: TGCGCCAGCAGCTTGGACGGCAGGGGGTACGGTGAAGCTTTCTTT. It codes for CASSLDGRGYGEAFF.

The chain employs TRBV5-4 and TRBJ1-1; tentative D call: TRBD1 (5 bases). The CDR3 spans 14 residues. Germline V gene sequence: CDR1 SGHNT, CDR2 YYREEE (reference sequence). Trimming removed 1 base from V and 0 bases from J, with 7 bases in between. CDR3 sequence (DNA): TGTGCCAGCAGCTTGAGCAGGGTGAACACTGAAGCTTTCTTT. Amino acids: CASSLSRVNTEAFF.

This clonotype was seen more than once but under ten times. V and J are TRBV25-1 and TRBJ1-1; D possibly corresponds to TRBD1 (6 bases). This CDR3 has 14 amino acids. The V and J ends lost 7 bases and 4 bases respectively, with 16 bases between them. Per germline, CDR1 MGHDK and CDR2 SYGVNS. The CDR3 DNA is TGTGCCAGCACCCCAGGGGCGAGAGGCACTGAAGCTTTCTTT. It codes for CASTPGARGTEAFF.

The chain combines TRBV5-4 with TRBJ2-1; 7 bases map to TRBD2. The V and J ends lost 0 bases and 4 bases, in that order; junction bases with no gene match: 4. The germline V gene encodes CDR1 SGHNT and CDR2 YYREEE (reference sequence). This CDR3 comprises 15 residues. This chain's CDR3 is CASSLGGRDYNEQFF. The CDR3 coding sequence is TGTGCCAGCAGCTTGGGGGGGAGGGATTACAATGAGCAGTTCTTC.

CDR3 nucleotides: TGTGCCAGCAGCTTAGGGACAGGGGATGGCTACACCTTC. Translating it yields CASSLGTGDGYTF. The genes are TRBV7-6 and TRBJ1-2; 9 bases are a match to TRBD1. J was trimmed by 6 bases and V by 1 base; bases with no gene match: 0. Germline V CDR1 and CDR2: SGHVS, FNYEAQ. The CDR3 has 13 amino acids.

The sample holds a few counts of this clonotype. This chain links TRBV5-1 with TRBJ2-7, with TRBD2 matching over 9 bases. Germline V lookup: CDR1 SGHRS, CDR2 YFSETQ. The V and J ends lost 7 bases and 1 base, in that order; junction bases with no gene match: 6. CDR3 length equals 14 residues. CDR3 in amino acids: CASQTSGGSYEQYF. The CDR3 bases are TGCGCCAGCCAGACTAGCGGAGGATCCTACGAGCAGTACTTC.